This T cell receptor beta chain was sequenced during a study of T cell responses to AZD1222 COVID-19 vaccine. Study results and caveats: Every sample of the repertoires postdated the peak T cell response.

Libraries were prepared by immunoSEQ multiplex PCR; TCRdb keeps only in-frame clonotypes and omits some of them. The repertoire has under 200,000 clones, roughly 93% of them found once; the top ten carry 3% to 5%. This clone is a singleton in its sample. Its antigen is undetermined. V gave up 3 bases and J gave up 3 bases; unmatched junction bases: 8. CDR1 and CDR2 from the germline V gene are SNHLY and FYNNEI. The CDR3 loop spans 16 amino acids. The gene calls are TRBV2 and TRBJ2-7; 10 bases map to TRBD2. The sequencing used peripheral blood, collected on day 0 of AZD1222 vaccination. This TCR was sampled from an adult in good health. The CDR3 loop is CASSELGSGGLYEQYF. As DNA, the CDR3 is TGTGCCAGCAGTGAGTTGGGTAGCGGGGGGCTCTACGAGCAGTACTTC.